This TCR beta chain is from a study of T cells in Graves' hyperthyroidism and ophthalmopathy. CDR1 and CDR2 from the germline V gene are MGHRA and YSYEKL. Trimming stripped 3 bases from V and 4 bases from J, with 24 bases between. The CDR3 runs to 18 residues. This clonotype was detected only a few times. Amplification of TCR beta CDR3 regions used RNA as the template. HTBI primers drove first-round RT-PCR of the TCR CDR3. TCRdb re-derived calls from the multiplex PCR reads in MiXCR, one entry per CDR3 protein. The sample gives a few hundred thousand distinct CDR3 sequences, 15% to 19% of which show up once; around 7.5% is in the top ten.

This sequence joins TRBV4-1 and TRBJ2-5; possibly TRBD2 for D (6 bases). The sequence was collected from a young woman with Graves' hyperthyroidism. Sequencing was carried out using blood. The CDR3 reads CASSHHWTTDTNRETQYF. Written as DNA, the CDR3 is TGCGCCAGCAGCCACCATTGGACTACTGACACAAACCGAGAGACCCAGTACTTC.